Listed here are 29 T cell receptor beta chains from one sample, sequenced in a study of human T cells and chemical hapten exposure. Specified time point: patch test 1, 2 weeks after DPC sensitization. Treatment given: therapeutic diphenylcyclopropenone sensitization with weekly scalp DPC. TCRdb re-called the RACE reads with MiXCR, one entry per CDR3 protein. Counted here are more than 65,000 distinct CDR3 sequences, over 9% occurring once; the ten biggest clones make up 1.1% to 1.5%. Sequenced here: whole blood, sampled in connection with sensitization to the hapten diphenylcyclopropenone (DPC). All receptors come from a woman aged 45-59 years with alopecia areata. Some clones in this sample may be carry-over from other donors' samples.

The sample holds a few counts of this clonotype. V is TRBV20-1 and J is TRBJ2-7; 11 bases match TRBD2. Germline CDR1 and CDR2: DFQATT and SNEGSKA (reference sequence). This CDR3 spans 13 amino acids. The J segment lost 7 bases and the V segment lost 6 bases, leaving 8 bases of the junction unmatched. The CDR3 nucleotides read TGCAGTGCAATAGCGGGAGGGCCGGGGGAGCAGTACTTC. Its translation: CSAIAGGPGEQYF.

Only a few counts were recorded for this clonotype. The V and J genes are TRBV3-1 and TRBJ2-5; 8 bases are a match to TRBD1. Trimming took 4 bases from V and 2 from J; bases not matched to a gene: 3. Germline lookup yields CDR1 LGHDT and CDR2 YNNKEL (reference sequence). The CDR3 sequence is 14 residues long. CDR3 amino acids: CASSPWTGQETQYF. In nucleotides, the CDR3 is TGTGCCAGCAGCCCTTGGACAGGGCAAGAGACCCAGTACTTC.

A few counts support this clonotype. The chain uses TRBV7-9 and TRBJ2-5; 7 bases align to TRBD1. V shed 1 base and J 4 bases; nucleotides not matched to a gene: 9. The CDR3 totals 16 residues. Germline V lookup: CDR1 SEHNR, CDR2 FQNEAQ (reference sequence). The CDR3 DNA is TGTGCCAGCAGCTTAGATCCAGGACAGGCGATAGAGACCCAGTACTTC. This gives the protein CASSLDPGQAIETQYF. The full variable domain, its missing parts supplied by reference TRBV7-9 and TRBJ2-5, is DTGVSQNPRHKITKRGQNVTFRCDPISEHNRLYWYRQTLGQGPEFLTYFQNEAQLEKSRLLSDRFSAERPKGSFSTLEIQRTEQGDSAMYLCASSLDPGQAIETQYFGPGTRLLVL.

This clonotype was seen a handful of times. V and J are TRBV7-2 and TRBJ2-1; the D is unclear. V was cut by 5 bases and J by 8 bases, with 10 bases left in between. This CDR3 region has 12 residues. From germline, CDR1 is SGHTA and CDR2 FQGNSA. The CDR3 DNA follows: TGTGCCAGCAGCCGATCTACTTATGAGCAGTTCTTC. This translates into CASSRSTYEQFF.

The rearrangement joins TRBV7-8 to TRBJ2-1; D call uncertain. Per the germline V gene, CDR1 is SGHVS and CDR2 is FQNEAQ. The CDR3 length is 12 residues. Trimming shortened V by 10 bases and J by 0 bases, and 7 bases separated the two germline ends. The CDR3 DNA sequence: TGTGCCAACTACAGCTCCTACAATGAGCAGTTCTTC. Amino acids: CANYSSYNEQFF. Full variable domain (outside the CDR3, taken from reference TRBV7-8 and TRBJ2-1): GAGVSQSPRYKVAKRGQDVALRCDPISGHVSLFWYQQALGQGPEFLTYFQNEAQLDKSGLPSDRFFAERPEGSVSTLKIQRTQQEDSAVYLCANYSSYNEQFFGPGTRLTVL.

This clonotype was counted ten times or more. The V call is TRBV28, the J call TRBJ1-4; D possibly corresponds to TRBD1 (5 bases). The CDR3 runs to 11 residues. The V and J ends lost 11 bases and 8 bases respectively, with 12 bases between them. CDR1 is MDHEN, CDR2 SYDVKM, per germline. CDR3 nucleotides: TGTGCCGGGGGAAGAGGGGAAAAACTGTTTTTT. As protein: CAGGRGEKLFF.

The chain employs TRBV6-1 and TRBJ1-4; D is unresolved. Germline-derived CDR1 and CDR2 are MNHNS and SASEGT. The CDR3 runs 14 residues. V lost 7 bases and J lost 0, with 9 bases in between. The CDR3 region has the DNA TGTGCCAGCACCTACACTTCAACTAATGAAAAACTGTTTTTT. It translates to CASTYTSTNEKLFF.

This clonotype was counted only a few times. The V call is TRBV5-1, the J call TRBJ1-1; D possibly corresponds to TRBD1 (5 bases). The CDR3 has 13 residues. Germline CDR1 and CDR2: SGHRS and YFSETQ. Trimming shortened V by 2 bases and J by 6 bases, and 11 bases separated the two germline ends. The CDR3 sequence is CASSFQGSPEAFF. CDR3 sequence (DNA): TGCGCCAGCAGCTTCCAGGGATCCCCTGAAGCTTTCTTT.

V is TRBV3-1 and J is TRBJ2-7; no firm D call. Germline-derived CDR1 and CDR2 are LGHDT and YNNKEL (reference sequence). This CDR3 is built from 13 residues. V was shortened by 4 bases and J by 3 bases, with 10 bases between the two germline ends. DNA for the CDR3: TGTGCCAGCAGCCGGTCTACCTACTACGAGCAGTACTTC. It codes for CASSRSTYYEQYF.

The table lists this clonotype with a few counts. This chain connects TRBV18 to TRBJ2-7, with unresolved D. Germline CDR1 reads KGHSH; CDR2 reads LQKENI. The ends were cut back, 6 bases at V and 2 bases at J, with 5 bases in the middle. There are 11 residues in the CDR3. CDR3 residues: CASSTAYEQYF. CDR3 in DNA: TGTGCCAGCTCTACAGCCTACGAGCAGTACTTC.

About this clonotype: The CDR3 does not end in the conserved phenylalanine or tryptophan, so this is likely a read error. V usage is TRBV6-2 or TRBV6-3 and J usage is TRBJ2-1, with TRBD2 matching 13 bases. CDR3 size: 16 residues. CDR1 and CDR2 from the germline V gene are MNHEY and SVGEGT. V lost 4 bases, J lost 4 bases, and 4 bases stayed unmatched. This CDR3 reads CASSSMGLAGYNEQFL. CDR3 nucleotide sequence: TGTGCCAGCAGTTCCATGGGACTAGCGGGATACAATGAGCAGTTCTTG.

The V gene is TRBV4-1, the J gene TRBJ1-2, with a possible D match to TRBD1 (5 bases). Germline loops: CDR1 MGHRA, CDR2 YSYEKL. CDR3 size: 15 residues. V lost 4 bases, J lost 5 bases, and 17 bases lay in between. DNA for the CDR3: TGCGCCAGCAGCCCCTCGGACACCGGACATTATGGCTACACCTTC. Protein sequence: CASSPSDTGHYGYTF.

This clonotype has only a few counts. The J gene is TRBJ2-1, the V gene TRBV12-3 or TRBV12-4; no reliable D call. The V and J ends lost 3 bases and 8 bases respectively, with 11 bases between them. The CDR3 length is 13 residues. The CDR3 loop is CASSLLEEYEQFF. CDR3 bases: TGTGCCAGCAGTTTGCTGGAAGAGTATGAGCAGTTCTTC.

This rearrangement joins TRBV7-8 to TRBJ2-5; 10 bases fit TRBD2. The V gene end was trimmed by 0 bases and the J gene end by 4 bases; junction bases not matched to a gene: 11. This CDR3 is built from 18 residues. Germline values: CDR1 SGHVS, CDR2 FQNEAQ. The CDR3 region has the DNA TGTGCCAGCAGCTTAGCCGCAAGTGCAGCGGGAGGGCCAGAGACCCAGTACTTC. Translated, it gives CASSLAASAAGGPETQYF.

This clonotype was found a few times. The rearrangement links TRBV12-3 or TRBV12-4 to TRBJ1-5, with 7 bases identical to TRBD1. V was pared by 6 bases and J by 5 bases, with 10 bases of the junction left unmatched. This CDR3 is built from 15 residues. The CDR3 loop reads CASSPSTGIDQPQHF. The DNA of the CDR3 is TGTGCCAGCAGCCCCTCGACAGGGATAGATCAGCCCCAGCATTTT.

This clonotype was detected ten times or more. V gene TRBV7-9 combines with J gene TRBJ1-2, with D possibly being TRBD1 (6 bases). Deletions cut 7 bases from V and 7 bases from J, with 19 bases between. This CDR3 has 14 residues. Germline CDR1 and CDR2: SEHNR and FQNEAQ (reference sequence). The CDR3 loop is CASMLQGGIGGYTF. CDR3 DNA: TGTGCCAGCATGCTACAGGGAGGAATAGGTGGCTACACCTTC.

This clonotype was observed a few times. J is TRBJ1-5 and V is TRBV18; D possibly corresponds to TRBD1 (5 bases). V dropped 6 bases and J dropped 0 bases, with 12 bases sitting between them. This CDR3 is 15 amino acids long. Germline V gene sequence: CDR1 KGHSH, CDR2 LQKENI. The CDR3 protein is CASSPGDYSNQPQHF. The CDR3 region has the DNA TGTGCCAGCTCCCCGGGGGATTATAGCAATCAGCCCCAGCATTTT.

There are a few counts of this clonotype. V and J are TRBV7-2 and TRBJ2-1; TRBD2 aligns across 8 bases. V dropped 7 bases and J dropped 0; count of bases not matched to a gene: 5. This CDR3 spans 15 amino acids. Germline loops: CDR1 SGHTA, CDR2 FQGNSA. The chain's CDR3 is CASTTSGGSYNEQFF. The CDR3 region has the DNA TGTGCCAGCACCACTAGCGGAGGCTCCTACAATGAGCAGTTCTTC.

This clonotype occurred many times. The chain uses TRBV2 and TRBJ2-1, with no clear D. From germline, CDR1 is SNHLY and CDR2 FYNNEI. This CDR3 spans 11 amino acids. The V end was cut by 4 bases, the J end by 9 bases, with 7 bases between. The CDR3 sequence is CASSVASEQFF. CDR3 sequence (DNA): TGTGCCAGCAGTGTAGCATCTGAGCAGTTCTTC.

This clonotype has at least ten counts. The chain recombines TRBV6-2 or TRBV6-3 with TRBJ2-3, with D possibly being TRBD2 (6 bases). Trimming removed 5 bases from V and 4 bases from J, with 13 bases in between. Germline lookup yields CDR1 MNHEY and CDR2 SVGEGT. The CDR3 length is 14 residues. The CDR3 DNA follows: TGTGCCAGCAGTCCTCGACTAGGCGCAGATACGCAGTATTTT. Protein: CASSPRLGADTQYF.

This clonotype was detected ten times or more. The chain uses TRBV28 and TRBJ2-7, with TRBD2 matching 7 bases. CDR1 is MDHEN and CDR2 is SYDVKM in the germline V gene. The CDR3 runs to 15 residues. Trimming at V came to 2 bases and at J to 0 bases, leaving 4 bases not matched to a gene. This CDR3 is CASSLTGLSSYEQYF. As DNA, the CDR3 is TGTGCCAGCAGTTTAACGGGACTAAGCTCCTACGAGCAGTACTTC.

The J gene is TRBJ1-2, the V gene TRBV16; D is uncertain. The CDR3 has 14 residues. Trimming took off 0 bases at V and 5 bases at J, with 10 bases between the two ends. From germline, CDR1 is KGHSY and CDR2 FQNENV. This chain's CDR3 is CASSQSKAGYGYTF. DNA of the CDR3: TGTGCCAGCAGCCAATCGAAGGCGGGTTATGGCTACACCTTC.

This chain uses TRBV11-2 with TRBJ2-1; D is possibly TRBD1 (5 bases). V was shortened by 5 bases and J by 4 bases, with 9 bases between the two germline ends. The germline V gene encodes CDR1 SGHAT and CDR2 FQNNGV. The CDR3 length is 13 residues. CDR3 protein: CASSQGVYNEQFF. CDR3 nucleotide sequence: TGTGCCAGCAGCCAAGGGGTTTACAATGAGCAGTTCTTC.

This clonotype was counted between two and nine times. This chain links TRBV11-2 with TRBJ2-4; unclear D gene. This CDR3 region has 14 residues. CDR1 and CDR2 (germline): SGHAT, FQNNGV. The ends were cut back, 1 base at V and 0 bases at J, with 4 bases in the middle. The CDR3, as DNA: TGTGCCAGCAGCTTAGTCCTAGCCAAAAACATTCAGTACTTC. It codes for CASSLVLAKNIQYF.

This clonotype was seen a handful of times. The V and J genes are TRBV10-3 and TRBJ2-3; 9 nucleotides match TRBD2. The germline gives CDR1 ENHRY, CDR2 SYGVKD. The CDR3 is 14 residues long. Unmatched junction bases numbered 9, after V lost 8 bases and J lost 6 bases. This CDR3 is CAIDAGGPGDTQYF. The CDR3 DNA reads TGTGCCATCGATGCGGGAGGGCCAGGGGATACGCAGTATTTT.

This chain links TRBV11-2 with TRBJ2-1; D is possibly TRBD2 (7 bases). Germline V gene lookup returns CDR1 SGHAT and CDR2 FQNNGV. With 0 bases removed from V and 15 bases from J, the gap between germline ends came to 15 bases. The CDR3 totals 13 residues. The CDR3 loop is CASSLDQGRAPFF. The CDR3 coding sequence is TGTGCCAGCAGCTTAGATCAGGGGAGGGCCCCGTTCTTC.

The J gene is TRBJ2-3, the V gene TRBV11-2; 8 bases map to TRBD1. This CDR3 region has 18 residues. The V segment lost 3 bases and the J segment 0 bases; nucleotides outside the gene matches: 11. Germline-derived CDR1 and CDR2 are SGHAT and FQNNGV. The CDR3 is CASSFRHGTGTSTDTQYF. The CDR3 DNA sequence: TGTGCCAGCAGCTTTAGACATGGGACAGGCACTAGCACAGATACGCAGTATTTT.

The gene calls are TRBV5-1 and TRBJ1-4, with D possibly matching TRBD1 (5 bases). Per germline, CDR1 SGHRS and CDR2 YFSETQ. The V end was cut by 4 bases, the J end by 1 base, with 11 bases between. The CDR3 is made up of 15 amino acids. In DNA, the CDR3 is TGCGCCAGCAGCATGGAGGGGCGAACTAATGAAAAACTGTTTTTT. Encoded protein: CASSMEGRTNEKLFF.

This clonotype was picked up many times. V usage is TRBV3-1 and J usage is TRBJ1-1; D ambiguous. V was trimmed by 4 bases and J by 5 bases, leaving 14 bases between them. Germline V lookup: CDR1 LGHDT, CDR2 YNNKEL (reference sequence). This CDR3 comprises 14 residues. The CDR3 DNA reads as TGTGCCAGCAGCCGACGGAGAGGAGTAACTGAAGCTTTCTTT. Protein product: CASSRRRGVTEAFF.